This TCR beta chain was documented in a study of shared clonotypes between healthy human individuals. Clones were sequenced by immunoSEQ multiplex PCR, and TCRdb holds only the in-frame ones, with some missing. Here the sample spans about 510,000 clones, roughly 95% being singletons. Trimming shortened V by 1 base and J by 6 bases, and 13 bases separated the two germline ends. Germline V CDR1 and CDR2: MGHRA, YSYEKL. The CDR3 spans 14 residues. The chain is built from TRBV4-1 and TRBJ2-7; no definite D call. This receptor was taken from a woman in her 30s in good health. Material: naive CD4+ T cells sorted from blood. Stated subset: CD45RA+ positively selected. CDR3 sequence: CASSQAALTGEQYF. CDR3 in DNA: TGCGCCAGCAGCCAAGCTGCACTAACGGGCGAGCAGTACTTC.